This is a list of T cell receptor beta chains from one sample in a study of tumor and adjacent non-tumor tissue in lung cancer. Each CDR3 protein is one row after TCRdb ran MiXCR on the multiplex PCR reads. The repertoire holds 80,000 to 130,000 distinct CDR3 sequences, about 60% seen once, with roughly 19% in the top ten. Sequences were obtained from distant non-tumor lung tissue. Receptor source: a man under 40 with non-small cell lung cancer. The CDR3 runs from the conserved cysteine through the conserved F or W. A D gene is named only where the DNA matches it firmly. The listing skips clone size in some rows; elsewhere it reads once, few, many or a size class.

DNA: TGTGCCAGCAGTTTCCCGTCTCTGGAGCCGGTGCGCACCGGGGAGTTGTTTTTT
CDR3: CASSFPSLEPVRTGELFF
D: -
J: TRBJ2-2
V: TRBV6-5
size: -

DNA: TGTGCCAGCAGTTTAGATGGAGCGGGGGCGAATACGCAGTATTTT
CDR3: CASSLDGAGANTQYF
D: TRBD2
J: TRBJ2-3
V: TRBV12-3/TRBV12-4
size: many

DNA: TGCGCCAGCAGTGATACCCAGGGGCGAGCTCTCTTT
CDR3: CASSDTQGRALF
D: -
J: TRBJ1-1
V: TRBV10-2
size: -

DNA: TGCAGCGTTGTGGACAGGGTGGAGACCCAGTACTTC
CDR3: CSVVDRVETQYF
D: TRBD1
J: TRBJ2-5
V: TRBV29-1
size: many

DNA: TGCAGCGTTGAAACAACCGGGGCAGGGGGAGGTGAGCAGTTCTTC
CDR3: CSVETTGAGGGEQFF
D: -
J: TRBJ2-1
V: TRBV29-1
size: many

DNA: TGTGCCAACAGCCCCTTATTGAGCACTGAAGCTTTCTTT
CDR3: CANSPLLSTEAFF
D: -
J: TRBJ1-1
V: TRBV4-2
size: once

DNA: TGTGCTAGCTCACCGGACAGCAACTATGTCTACACCTTC
CDR3: CASSPDSNYVYTF
D: -
J: TRBJ1-2
V: TRBV18
size: -

DNA: TGTGCCAGCGGGGCTAGCGCGGGGATAGGGGCTGAGCAGTTCTTC
CDR3: CASGASAGIGAEQFF
D: -
J: TRBJ2-1
V: TRBV4-2
size: many

DNA: TGCAGTGCTAGGCAGGTCGGGGGGCCGCACGAGCAGTACTTC
CDR3: CSARQVGGPHEQYF
D: -
J: TRBJ2-7
V: TRBV20-1
size: medium-sized

DNA: TGTGCCATCAGTGAGTCGGATCAGGGCCACTATGGCTACACCTTC
CDR3: CAISESDQGHYGYTF
D: -
J: TRBJ1-2
V: TRBV10-3
size: many

DNA: TGCAGTGCGGCTAGCGGGATGGATGACAATGAGCAGTTCTTC
CDR3: CSAASGMDDNEQFF
D: TRBD2
J: TRBJ2-1
V: TRBV20-1
size: many

DNA: TGCAGTGTTAGGACAGGGGGCCGAGAGACCCAGTATTTC
CDR3: CSVRTGGRETQYF
D: TRBD1
J: TRBJ2-5
V: TRBV20-1
size: -

DNA: TGTGCCAGCAGCCCCCACCGGGCCCTGAATGAAAAACTGTTTTTT
CDR3: CASSPHRALNEKLFF
D: -
J: TRBJ1-4
V: TRBV11-2
size: -

DNA: TGTGCCAGCAGCCATGGGATGGACAGATTTAACTATGGCTACACCTTC
CDR3: CASSHGMDRFNYGYTF
D: -
J: TRBJ1-2
V: TRBV4-2
size: -

DNA: TGTGCCAGCGGGGTGATGGGTGAAGCTTTCTTT
CDR3: CASGVMGEAFF
D: -
J: TRBJ1-1
V: TRBV12-3/TRBV12-4
size: many

DNA: TGCAGCTCTCGGGACAGGGAGAGCTCCTACAATGAGCAGTTCTTC
CDR3: CSSRDRESSYNEQFF
D: TRBD1
J: TRBJ2-1
V: TRBV29-1
size: -

DNA: TGCAGTGCTAGAGGGAGCAGGGTGAACACTGAAGCTTTCTTT
CDR3: CSARGSRVNTEAFF
D: -
J: TRBJ1-1
V: TRBV20-1
size: many

DNA: TGCAGTGTTAGAGATGATGGGCTAAATTCCAATGAAAAACTGTTTTTT
CDR3: CSVRDDGLNSNEKLFF
D: -
J: TRBJ1-4
V: TRBV20-1
size: -

DNA: TGTGCCAGCAGTTATCCGGGGACAGGGGGCTCAAGGGGCAATCAGCGCCACCATTTT
CDR3: CASSYPGTGGSRGNQRHHF
D: TRBD1
J: TRBJ1-5
V: TRBV6-6
size: once

DNA: TGCAGTGTTGGTGTGACAGGGGCGATCCTGGGAGGATACACCTTC
CDR3: CSVGVTGAILGGYTF
D: TRBD1
J: TRBJ1-2
V: TRBV29-1
size: -

DNA: TGTGCCAGCAGCTTGGCCGACGTTGCCCCCTCCCCAACAGATACGCAGTATTTT
CDR3: CASSLADVAPSPTDTQYF
D: -
J: TRBJ2-3
V: TRBV5-6
size: many

DNA: TGTATCGTGTCCGGGACAGTTTACGAGCAGTACTTC
CDR3: CIVSGTVYEQYF
D: TRBD1
J: TRBJ2-7
V: TRBV29-1
size: -

DNA: TGCGCCAGCAAATCCCGCCCCCAGGGAATTTACGAGCAGTACTTC
CDR3: CASKSRPQGIYEQYF
D: -
J: TRBJ2-7
V: TRBV5-1
size: few

DNA: TGTGCCAGCAGCTTGACCGTTAACTATGGCTACACCTTC
CDR3: CASSLTVNYGYTF
D: -
J: TRBJ1-2
V: TRBV7-9
size: few

DNA: TGTACCAGCAGCCCATGGGCGAGCTCCTACAATGAGCAGTCCTTC
CDR3: CTSSPWASSYNEQSF
D: -
J: TRBJ2-1
V: TRBV11-2
size: -

DNA: TGTGCCAGCAACTCAGCGGGAAATAGGAATGGGCAGTTCTTC
CDR3: CASNSAGNRNGQFF
D: TRBD2
J: TRBJ2-1
V: TRBV11-2
size: -

DNA: TGTGCCAGCAACCCGGGGCAGGCCTATGGCTACACCTTC
CDR3: CASNPGQAYGYTF
D: -
J: TRBJ1-2
V: TRBV14
size: -

DNA: TGCTCCAGCAGTCAAGAATTTCGTAATTCACCCCTCCACTTT
CDR3: CSSSQEFRNSPLHF
D: -
J: TRBJ1-6
V: TRBV4-3
size: -

DNA: TGTGCCAGCAGACTCGGACAACAAGGCTACACCTTC
CDR3: CASRLGQQGYTF
D: -
J: TRBJ1-2
V: TRBV6-5
size: -

DNA: TGTGCCAGCAGATTTAATGAAAAACTGTTTTTT
CDR3: CASRFNEKLFF
D: -
J: TRBJ1-4
V: TRBV11-2
size: many

DNA: TGTGGCAGCAGCGGGAGAGGCGAGCAGTACTTC
CDR3: CGSSGRGEQYF
D: TRBD2
J: TRBJ2-7
V: TRBV11-2
size: -

DNA: TGCAGCGTTGATGTGGCAGGGGCGATCATGGGAGGCGGCACCTTC
CDR3: CSVDVAGAIMGGGTF
D: -
J: TRBJ1-2
V: TRBV29-1
size: -

DNA: TGCAGTGTTAGAGGGACAGGGGGCTTCTTCTACGAGCAGTATTTC
CDR3: CSVRGTGGFFYEQYF
D: TRBD1
J: TRBJ2-7
V: TRBV20-1
size: -

DNA: TGCGCCAGCAGCGTAGCCGGGACGCGCATCTACGAGCAGTACTTC
CDR3: CASSVAGTRIYEQYF
D: -
J: TRBJ2-7
V: TRBV5-1
size: many

DNA: TGTGCCAGTCAGCGGGGGTACACCGGGAAGTTGTTTTTT
CDR3: CASQRGYTGKLFF
D: TRBD2
J: TRBJ2-2
V: TRBV12-3/TRBV12-4
size: -

DNA: TGTGCCAGCAACTACCTGGCGGGATTCAGCTACGAGCAGTACTTC
CDR3: CASNYLAGFSYEQYF
D: -
J: TRBJ2-7
V: TRBV11-2
size: many

DNA: TGTGCCAGCAGAAGACAGGGACCCTACGAGCAGTACTTC
CDR3: CASRRQGPYEQYF
D: TRBD1
J: TRBJ2-7
V: TRBV6-5
size: medium-sized

DNA: TGTGCCAGCAGCTCACAGACTAGCGGGGGACCTCTGGAGCAGTACTTC
CDR3: CASSSQTSGGPLEQYF
D: TRBD2
J: TRBJ2-7
V: TRBV11-3
size: many

DNA: TGCGCCAGCAGCTTTCGGGGACAGGGGAACGCTGAAGCTTTCTTT
CDR3: CASSFRGQGNAEAFF
D: TRBD1
J: TRBJ1-1
V: TRBV5-1
size: once

DNA: TGCGCCAGCAGCCAAGAGGAGGGCTCCGGGGCCAACGTCCTGACTTTC
CDR3: CASSQEEGSGANVLTF
D: -
J: TRBJ2-6
V: TRBV4-3
size: -

DNA: TGCGCCAGCAGCCAAACGGGGGTCTGGCCCGGACTAGCGGGAGGGGAGCTGTTTTTT
CDR3: CASSQTGVWPGLAGGELFF
D: TRBD2
J: TRBJ2-2
V: TRBV4-1
size: -

DNA: TGCAGCGTCCAGGGTAACACTAATGAAAAACTGTTTTTT
CDR3: CSVQGNTNEKLFF
D: -
J: TRBJ1-4
V: TRBV29-1
size: -

DNA: TGTGCTGGCAGCGCGGGCTGGACTAGCGGGCCGGATGAGCAGTTCTTC
CDR3: CAGSAGWTSGPDEQFF
D: TRBD2
J: TRBJ2-1
V: TRBV11-3
size: few

DNA: TGTGCCAGCAGCCGTCAGGGCAGGGGCACAGATACGCAGTATTTT
CDR3: CASSRQGRGTDTQYF
D: -
J: TRBJ2-3
V: TRBV11-2
size: many

DNA: TGCAGTGCTAGAGATATGGTCACCTACGAGCAATACTTC
CDR3: CSARDMVTYEQYF
D: -
J: TRBJ2-7
V: TRBV20-1
size: -

DNA: TGTGCCAGCAGTTTTTCCCGAATAGTTGGGCCCACAGATACACAGTATTTT
CDR3: CASSFSRIVGPTDTQYF
D: -
J: TRBJ2-3
V: TRBV11-2
size: -

DNA: TGTGCCAGCAGCCCTATGGGTCAGGCCACAGATACGCAGTATTTT
CDR3: CASSPMGQATDTQYF
D: -
J: TRBJ2-3
V: TRBV11-2
size: few

DNA: TGCAGTGTTTCCCGGACAGGGCAGGAGACCCAGTACTTC
CDR3: CSVSRTGQETQYF
D: TRBD1
J: TRBJ2-5
V: TRBV20-1
size: -

DNA: TGTGCCAGCAGCTTAAAGTCGAACACTGAAGCTTTCTTT
CDR3: CASSLKSNTEAFF
D: -
J: TRBJ1-1
V: TRBV11-3
size: -

DNA: TGTGCCAGCAGCCCCGGGACGAACACTGAAGCTTTCTTT
CDR3: CASSPGTNTEAFF
D: -
J: TRBJ1-1
V: TRBV11-2
size: many

DNA: TGTGCCAGCCGCCCGGGAGGGCCCAGCGGGGAGCTGTTTTTT
CDR3: CASRPGGPSGELFF
D: TRBD2
J: TRBJ2-2
V: TRBV7-9
size: -

DNA: TGTGCTAGCAGTTTTTACGTCCCGGGAGAGCAGTTCTTC
CDR3: CASSFYVPGEQFF
D: -
J: TRBJ2-1
V: TRBV6-2/TRBV6-3
size: -

DNA: TGTGCCAGCAGTTTGGGACAGGGGGCCGGAATCACCGGGGAGCTGTTTTTT
CDR3: CASSLGQGAGITGELFF
D: TRBD1
J: TRBJ2-2
V: TRBV6-5
size: many

DNA: TGTGCCAACCAGAACCGGGACAGGGCGGGATTGGGTGACCTTAATGAGCAGTTCTTC
CDR3: CANQNRDRAGLGDLNEQFF
D: TRBD1
J: TRBJ2-1
V: TRBV7-3
size: -

DNA: TGTGCCAGCAGCTTAATCCCCGTGGACAGTGTCGAGACCCAGTACTTC
CDR3: CASSLIPVDSVETQYF
D: -
J: TRBJ2-5
V: TRBV11-2
size: -